A single sample is the source of the 10 T cell receptor beta chains below, sequenced in a study of blood T cell dynamics during melanoma immunotherapy. This sample's time point: week 3, after first cycle of checkpoint inhibitor. TCRdb's copy holds only in-frame clones and misses some; the assay was immunoSEQ multiplex PCR. Of more than 13,000 clones in the sample, roughly 90% were seen once. This specimen consisted of blood, obtained from a patient treated with checkpoint blockade. The source is a human donor with melanoma.

This chain uses TRBV7-8 with TRBJ2-5, with TRBD2 identical over 8 bases. V lost 2 bases to trimming and J lost 5 bases; unmatched junction nucleotides: 10. Germline V gives CDR1 SGHVS, CDR2 FQNEAQ. The CDR3 is made up of 16 amino acids. The CDR3 DNA is TGTGCCAGCAGCTTAATCGTGCCTCGGGGGGGGGAGACCCAGTACTTC. Translating gives CASSLIVPRGGETQYF.

The genes are TRBV10-3 and TRBJ2-7; the match to TRBD2 covers 11 bases. CDR3 size: 17 residues. Losses at the gene ends were 6 bases for V and 4 bases for J; bases not matched to a gene: 14. Germline-derived CDR1 and CDR2 are ENHRY and SYGVKD. The CDR3 reads CAISQRRGLAGIYEQYF. Here the CDR3 DNA reads TGTGCCATCAGCCAGCGGAGAGGACTAGCGGGCATATACGAGCAGTACTTC.

The genes are TRBV7-2 and TRBJ1-2; TRBD1 matches at 7 bases. The V segment lost 2 bases and the J segment 8 bases; nucleotides outside the gene matches: 11. Germline V lookup: CDR1 SGHTA, CDR2 FQGNSA. The CDR3 runs to 15 residues. As DNA, the CDR3 is TGTGCCAGCAGCTTACAGGGGGGCTCCCTAAGGGGCTACACCTTC. This translates into CASSLQGGSLRGYTF.

The chain employs TRBV7-9 and TRBJ1-5, with D perhaps matching TRBD1 (5 bases). This CDR3 spans 14 amino acids. Germline values: CDR1 SEHNR, CDR2 FQNEAQ (reference sequence). V was trimmed by 3 bases and J by 3 bases, leaving 9 bases between them. The CDR3 DNA reads TGTGCCAGCAGCTTTGGGACTGACAATCAGCCCCAGCATTTT. Protein: CASSFGTDNQPQHF.

This chain joins TRBV13 and TRBJ2-5; 9 nucleotides align to TRBD1. Unmatched junction bases numbered 6, after V lost 5 bases and J lost 5 bases. CDR1 and CDR2 from the germline V gene are PRHDT and FYEKMQ (reference sequence). The CDR3 runs 14 residues. CDR3: CASSVQGAEETQYF. The CDR3, as DNA: TGTGCCAGCAGCGTACAGGGGGCTGAGGAGACCCAGTACTTC.

This chain uses TRBV7-2 with TRBJ2-7; unclear D gene. This CDR3 region has 14 residues. V was cut by 3 bases and J by 2 bases, with 11 bases left in between. The germline CDR1 and CDR2 sequences are SGHTA and FQGNSA. This CDR3 is CASSFFTATYEQYF. For the CDR3, the DNA is TGTGCCAGCAGCTTTTTTACAGCGACCTACGAGCAGTACTTC.

The rearrangement joins TRBV7-9 to TRBJ2-1, with D perhaps matching TRBD2 (6 bases). The CDR3 consists of 15 residues. Germline values: CDR1 SEHNR, CDR2 FQNEAQ (reference sequence). V gave up 5 bases and J gave up 7 bases, with 18 bases separating them. CDR3 sequence: CASSPLGSSGNEQFF. The CDR3 nucleotides are TGTGCCAGCAGCCCTCTGGGCAGTAGCGGTAATGAGCAGTTCTTC.

This sequence joins TRBV7-3 and TRBJ2-2; the match to TRBD2 covers 8 bases. Trimming removed 3 bases from V and 4 bases from J; junction bases left unmatched: 1. The CDR3 length is 14 residues. Germline CDR1 SGHTA, CDR2 FQGTGA. The CDR3 nucleotides are TGTGCCAGCAGCTTGGCGGGAGGCACCGGGGAGCTGTTTTTT. Translating it yields CASSLAGGTGELFF.

Here the CDR3 reads CASKTGGTGGYTF. CDR3 bases: TGTGCCAGCAAGACAGGGGGTACGGGTGGCTACACCTTC. The chain uses TRBV28 and TRBJ1-2, with 9 positions matching TRBD1. The ends lost 7 bases at V and 7 bases at J; junction bases unmatched: 7. CDR1 and CDR2 (germline): MDHEN, SYDVKM. This CDR3 has 13 residues.

This sequence joins TRBV7-8 and TRBJ2-2, with TRBD2 identical over 14 bases. The length of the CDR3 is 16 residues. Per the germline V gene, CDR1 is SGHVS and CDR2 is FQNEAQ. Trimming cost V 3 bases and J 7 bases; bases outside gene matches: 4. CDR3 sequence (DNA): TGTGCCAGCAGCTTGGGGACTAGCGGGAGTTACGGGGAGCTGTTTTTT. It yields the protein CASSLGTSGSYGELFF.